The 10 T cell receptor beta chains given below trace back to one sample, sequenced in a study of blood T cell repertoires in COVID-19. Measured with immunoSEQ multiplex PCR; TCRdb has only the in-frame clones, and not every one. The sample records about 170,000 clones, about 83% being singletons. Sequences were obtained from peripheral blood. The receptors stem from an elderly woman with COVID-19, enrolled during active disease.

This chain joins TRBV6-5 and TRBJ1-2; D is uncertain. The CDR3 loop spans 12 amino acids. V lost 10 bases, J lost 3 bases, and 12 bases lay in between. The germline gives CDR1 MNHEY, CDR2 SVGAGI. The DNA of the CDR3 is TGTGCCACCACCCGCGGGTACTATGGCTACACCTTC. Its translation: CATTRGYYGYTF.

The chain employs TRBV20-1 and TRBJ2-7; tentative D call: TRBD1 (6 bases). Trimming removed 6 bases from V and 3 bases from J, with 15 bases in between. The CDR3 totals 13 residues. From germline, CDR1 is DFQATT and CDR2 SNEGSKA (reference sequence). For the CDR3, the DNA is TGCAGTGCCAGTCAGGGGCACTACTACGAGCAGTACTTC. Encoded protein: CSASQGHYYEQYF.

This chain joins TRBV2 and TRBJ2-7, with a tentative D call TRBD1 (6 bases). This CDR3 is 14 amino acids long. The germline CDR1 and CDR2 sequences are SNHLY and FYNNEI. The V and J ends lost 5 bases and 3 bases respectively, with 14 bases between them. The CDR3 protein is CASSSGESGYEQYF. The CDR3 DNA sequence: TGTGCCAGCAGTTCAGGGGAAAGTGGCTACGAGCAGTACTTC.

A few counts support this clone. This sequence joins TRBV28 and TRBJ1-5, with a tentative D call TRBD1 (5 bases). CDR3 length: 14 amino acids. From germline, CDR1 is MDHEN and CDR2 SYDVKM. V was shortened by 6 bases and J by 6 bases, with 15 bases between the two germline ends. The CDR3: CASSPGGAGQPQHF. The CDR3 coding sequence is TGTGCCAGCAGCCCAGGAGGGGCTGGTCAGCCCCAGCATTTT.

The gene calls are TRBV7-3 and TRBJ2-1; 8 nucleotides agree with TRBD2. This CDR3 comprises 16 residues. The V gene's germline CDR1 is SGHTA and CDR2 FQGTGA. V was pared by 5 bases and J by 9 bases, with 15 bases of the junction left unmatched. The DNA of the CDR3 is TGTGCCAGCAGCCCGACAAGCGGGGCGGGAGGTATTGAGCAGTTCTTC. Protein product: CASSPTSGAGGIEQFF.

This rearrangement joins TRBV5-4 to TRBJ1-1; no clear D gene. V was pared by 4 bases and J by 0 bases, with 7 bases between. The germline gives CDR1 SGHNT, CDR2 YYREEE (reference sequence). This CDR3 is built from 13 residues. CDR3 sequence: CASSVDMNTEAFF. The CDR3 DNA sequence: TGTGCCAGCAGCGTCGACATGAACACTGAAGCTTTCTTT.

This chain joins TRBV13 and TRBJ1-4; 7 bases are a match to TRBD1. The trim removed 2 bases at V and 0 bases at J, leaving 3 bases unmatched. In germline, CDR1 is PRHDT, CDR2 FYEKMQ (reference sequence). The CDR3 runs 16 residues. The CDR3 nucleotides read TGTGCCAGCAGCTTATGGGACAGCCCAACTAATGAAAAACTGTTTTTT. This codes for CASSLWDSPTNEKLFF.

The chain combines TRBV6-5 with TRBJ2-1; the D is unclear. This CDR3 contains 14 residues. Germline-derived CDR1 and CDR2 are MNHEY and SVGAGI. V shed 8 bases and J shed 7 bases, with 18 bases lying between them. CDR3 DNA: TGTGCCAGCTCCCGGTGGGTGGCCGGGAATGAGCAGTTCTTC. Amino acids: CASSRWVAGNEQFF.

DNA of the CDR3: TGTGCCATCAGTGAGTCGGGGACAGCGACCTATCAGCCCCAGCATTTT. This gives the protein CAISESGTATYQPQHF. The chain combines TRBV10-3 with TRBJ1-5, with 7 nucleotides matching TRBD1. J gave up 5 bases and V 0 bases, and 7 bases lay outside the gene matches. From germline, CDR1 is ENHRY and CDR2 SYGVKD. This CDR3 comprises 16 residues.

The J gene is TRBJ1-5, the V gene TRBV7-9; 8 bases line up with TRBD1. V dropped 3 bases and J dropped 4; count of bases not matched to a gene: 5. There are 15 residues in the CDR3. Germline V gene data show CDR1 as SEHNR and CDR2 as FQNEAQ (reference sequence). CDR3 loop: CASSFSDRDNQPQHF. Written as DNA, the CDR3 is TGTGCCAGCAGCTTCTCGGACAGGGATAATCAGCCCCAGCATTTT.